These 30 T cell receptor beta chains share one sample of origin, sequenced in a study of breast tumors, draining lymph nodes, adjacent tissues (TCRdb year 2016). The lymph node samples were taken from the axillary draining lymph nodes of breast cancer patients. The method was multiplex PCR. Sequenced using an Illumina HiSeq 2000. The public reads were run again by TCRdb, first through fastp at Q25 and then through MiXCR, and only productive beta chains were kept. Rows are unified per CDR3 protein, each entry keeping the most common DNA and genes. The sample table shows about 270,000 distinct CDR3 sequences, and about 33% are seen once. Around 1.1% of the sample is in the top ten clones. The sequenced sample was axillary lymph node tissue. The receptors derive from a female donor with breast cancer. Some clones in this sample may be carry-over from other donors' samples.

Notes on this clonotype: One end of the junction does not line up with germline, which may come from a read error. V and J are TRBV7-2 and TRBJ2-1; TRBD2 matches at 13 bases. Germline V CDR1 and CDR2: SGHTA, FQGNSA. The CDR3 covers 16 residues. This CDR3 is CASSSPGLAGRNEQFF. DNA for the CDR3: TGTGCCAGTAGCTCACCGGGACTAGCGGGAAGGAATGAGCAGTTCTTC.

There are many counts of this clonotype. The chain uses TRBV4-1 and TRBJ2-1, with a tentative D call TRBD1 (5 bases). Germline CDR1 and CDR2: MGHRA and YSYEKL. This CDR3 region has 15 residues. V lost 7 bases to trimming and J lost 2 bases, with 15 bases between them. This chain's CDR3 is CASTRQEGAYNEQFF. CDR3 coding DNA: TGCGCCAGCACCAGGCAGGAAGGGGCCTACAATGAGCAGTTCTTC.

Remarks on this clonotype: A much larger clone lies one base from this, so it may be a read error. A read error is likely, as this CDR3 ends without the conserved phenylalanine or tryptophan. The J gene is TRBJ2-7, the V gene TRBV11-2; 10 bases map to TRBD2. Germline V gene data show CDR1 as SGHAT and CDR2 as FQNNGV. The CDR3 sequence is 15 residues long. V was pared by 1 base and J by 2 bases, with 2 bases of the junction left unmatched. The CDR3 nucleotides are TGTGCCAGCAGCTTAGCTAGCGGGAGCACCTACGAGCAGTACCTC. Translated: CASSLASGSTYEQYL.

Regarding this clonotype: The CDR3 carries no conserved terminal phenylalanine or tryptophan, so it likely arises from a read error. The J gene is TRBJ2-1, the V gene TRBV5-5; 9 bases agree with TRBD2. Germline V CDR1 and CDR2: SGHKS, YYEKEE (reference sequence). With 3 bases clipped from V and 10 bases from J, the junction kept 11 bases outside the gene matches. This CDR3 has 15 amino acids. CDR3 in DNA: TGTGCCAGCAGCTCGAGGACTAGCGACCTTCAAGAGCAGTTCTTG. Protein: CASSSRTSDLQEQFL.

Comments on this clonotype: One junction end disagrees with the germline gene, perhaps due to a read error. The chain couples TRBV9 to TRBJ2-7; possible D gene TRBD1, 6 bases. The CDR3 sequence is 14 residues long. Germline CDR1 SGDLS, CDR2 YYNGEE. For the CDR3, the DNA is TGTGCTAGCAGCCTCACAGGGTCGAGGGCCGAGCAGTCCTTC. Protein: CASSLTGSRAEQSF.

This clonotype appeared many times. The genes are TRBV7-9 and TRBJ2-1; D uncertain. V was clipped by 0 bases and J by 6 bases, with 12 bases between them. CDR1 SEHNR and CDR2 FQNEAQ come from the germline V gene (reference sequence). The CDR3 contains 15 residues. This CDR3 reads CASSLARFSSNEQFF. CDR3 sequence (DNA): TGTGCCAGCAGCTTAGCCCGGTTCTCGTCCAATGAGCAGTTCTTC.

The CDR3 DNA is TGTGCCAGCAGTTCACAAATAGCGGGAGCCAACCGATTGTGCGAGCAGTACTTC. Protein product: CASSSQIAGANRLCEQYF. V is TRBV12-3 or TRBV12-4 and J is TRBJ2-7; TRBD2 agrees at 9 bases. The CDR3 totals 18 residues. The trim removed 4 bases at V and 6 bases at J, leaving 19 bases unmatched.

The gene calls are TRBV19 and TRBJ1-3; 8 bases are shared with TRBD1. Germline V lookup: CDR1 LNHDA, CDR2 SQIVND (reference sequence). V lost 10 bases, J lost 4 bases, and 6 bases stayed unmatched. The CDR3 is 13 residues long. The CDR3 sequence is CAKRQGLGNTIYF. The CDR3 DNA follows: TGTGCCAAGAGACAGGGGCTAGGAAACACCATATATTTT.

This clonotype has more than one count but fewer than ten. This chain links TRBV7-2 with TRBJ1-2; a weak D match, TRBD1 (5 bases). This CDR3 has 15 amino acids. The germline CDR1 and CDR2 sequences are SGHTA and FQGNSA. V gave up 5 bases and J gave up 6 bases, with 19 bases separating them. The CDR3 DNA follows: TGTGCCAGCAGCCCTCAAACAGGATCGCGAAATGGCTACACCTTC. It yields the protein CASSPQTGSRNGYTF.

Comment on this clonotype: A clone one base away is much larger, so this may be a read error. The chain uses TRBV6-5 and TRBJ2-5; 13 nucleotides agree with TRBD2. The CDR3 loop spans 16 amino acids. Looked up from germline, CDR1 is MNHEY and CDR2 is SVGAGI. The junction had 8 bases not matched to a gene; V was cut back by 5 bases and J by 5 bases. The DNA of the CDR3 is TGTGCCAGCAGTCCCAGACTAGCGGGAGGTTACGAGACCCAGTACTTC. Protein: CASSPRLAGGYETQYF.

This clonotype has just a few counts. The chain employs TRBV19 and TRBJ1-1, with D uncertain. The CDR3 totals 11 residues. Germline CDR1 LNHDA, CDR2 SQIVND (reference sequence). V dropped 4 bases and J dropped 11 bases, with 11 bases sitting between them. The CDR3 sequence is CASSTLMEAFF. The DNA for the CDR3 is TGTGCCAGTAGTACTCTCATGGAGGCTTTCTTT.

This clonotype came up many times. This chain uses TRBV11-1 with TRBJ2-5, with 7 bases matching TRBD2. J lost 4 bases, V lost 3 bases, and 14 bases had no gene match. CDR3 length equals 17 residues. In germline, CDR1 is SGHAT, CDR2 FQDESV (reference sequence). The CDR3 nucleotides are TGTGCCAGCAGCTTCGGAGGCGGGACTACCGGCAGAGAGACCCAGTACTTC. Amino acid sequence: CASSFGGGTTGRETQYF. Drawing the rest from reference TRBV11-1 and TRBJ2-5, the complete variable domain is EAEVAQSPRYKITEKSQAVAFWCDPISGHATLYWYRQILGQGPELLVQFQDESVVDDSQLPKDRFSAERLKGVDSTLKIQPAELGDSAMYLCASSFGGGTTGRETQYFGPGTRLLVL.

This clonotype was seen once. CDR3 sequence reads: CSATPSGDLGSAELFF. The CDR3 nucleotides read TGCAGTGCTACCCCCAGCGGGGACTTGGGGTCCGCGGAGCTGTTTTTT. The V gene is TRBV20-1, the J gene TRBJ2-2, with 7 bases that match TRBD2. V lost 4 bases and J lost 10; bases outside the gene matches: 18. The CDR3 length is 16 residues. Looked up from germline, CDR1 is DFQATT and CDR2 is SNEGSKA (reference sequence).

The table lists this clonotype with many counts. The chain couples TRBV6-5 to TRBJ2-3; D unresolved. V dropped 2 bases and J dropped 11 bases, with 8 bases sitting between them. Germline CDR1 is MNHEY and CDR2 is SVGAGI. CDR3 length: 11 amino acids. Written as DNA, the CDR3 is TGTGCCAGCAGTTACGGGTTCGAGCAGTATTTT. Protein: CASSYGFEQYF.

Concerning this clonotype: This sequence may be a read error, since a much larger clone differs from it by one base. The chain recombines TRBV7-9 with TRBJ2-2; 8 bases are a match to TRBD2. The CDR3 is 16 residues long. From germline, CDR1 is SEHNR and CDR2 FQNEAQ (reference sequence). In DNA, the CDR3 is TGTGCCTGCAGCTTGGGACTAGGCCCCTACACCGGGGAGCTGTTTTTT. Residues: CACSLGLGPYTGELFF. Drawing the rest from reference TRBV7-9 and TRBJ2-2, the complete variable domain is DTGVSQNPRHKITKRGQNVTFRCDPISEHNRLYWYRQTLGQGPEFLTYFQNEAQLEKSRLLSDRFSAERPKGSFSTLEIQRTEQGDSAMYLCACSLGLGPYTGELFFGEGSRLTVL.

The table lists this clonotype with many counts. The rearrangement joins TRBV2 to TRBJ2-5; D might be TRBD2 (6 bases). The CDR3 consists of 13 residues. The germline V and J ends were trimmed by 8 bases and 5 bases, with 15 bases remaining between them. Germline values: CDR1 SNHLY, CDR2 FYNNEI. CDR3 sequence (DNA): TGTGCCAGCGGGACTGGGAGTTTTGAGACCCAGTACTTC. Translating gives CASGTGSFETQYF. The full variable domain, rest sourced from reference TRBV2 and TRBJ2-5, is EPEVTQTPSHQVTQMGQEVILRCVPISNHLYFYWYRQILGQKVEFLVSFYNNEISEKSEIFDDQFSVERPDGSNFTLKIRSTKLEDSAMYFCASGTGSFETQYFGPGTRLLVL.

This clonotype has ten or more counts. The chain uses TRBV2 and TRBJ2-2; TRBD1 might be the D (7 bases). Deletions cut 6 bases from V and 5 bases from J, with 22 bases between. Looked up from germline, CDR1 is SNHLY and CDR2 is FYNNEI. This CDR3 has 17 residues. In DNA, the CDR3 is TGTGCCAGCAGGCAGACGACAGGGCGGGGAGTTACCGGGGAGCTGTTTTTT. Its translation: CASRQTTGRGVTGELFF. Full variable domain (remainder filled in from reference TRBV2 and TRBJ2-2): EPEVTQTPSHQVTQMGQEVILRCVPISNHLYFYWYRQILGQKVEFLVSFYNNEISEKSEIFDDQFSVERPDGSNFTLKIRSTKLEDSAMYFCASRQTTGRGVTGELFFGEGSRLTVL.

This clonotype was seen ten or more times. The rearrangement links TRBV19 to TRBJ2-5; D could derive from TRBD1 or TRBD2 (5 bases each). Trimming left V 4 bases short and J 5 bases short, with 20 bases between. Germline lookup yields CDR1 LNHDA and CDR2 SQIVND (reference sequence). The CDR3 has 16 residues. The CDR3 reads CASSTGTPDNGETQYF. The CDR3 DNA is TGTGCCAGTAGTACCGGGACCCCCGATAACGGGGAGACCCAGTACTTC. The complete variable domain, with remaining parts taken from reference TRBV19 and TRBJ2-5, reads DGGITQSPKYLFRKEGQNVTLSCEQNLNHDAMYWYRQDPGQGLRLIYYSQIVNDFQKGDIAEGYSVSREKKESFPLTVTSAQKNPTAFYLCASSTGTPDNGETQYFGPGTRLLVL.

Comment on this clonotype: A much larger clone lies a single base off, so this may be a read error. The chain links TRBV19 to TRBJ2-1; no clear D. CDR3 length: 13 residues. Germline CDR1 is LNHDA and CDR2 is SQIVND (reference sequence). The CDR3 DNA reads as TGTGCCAGTAGTATAGGCTTCGGAGCCAAAGAGCTCTTC. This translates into CASSIGFGAKELF.

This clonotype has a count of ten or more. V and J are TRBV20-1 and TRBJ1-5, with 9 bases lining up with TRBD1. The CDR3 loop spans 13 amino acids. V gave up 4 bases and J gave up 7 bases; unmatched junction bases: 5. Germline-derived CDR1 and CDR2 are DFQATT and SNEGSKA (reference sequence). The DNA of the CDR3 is TGCAGTGCTACGCGGACAGGGGAACAGCCCCAGCATTTT. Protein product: CSATRTGEQPQHF.

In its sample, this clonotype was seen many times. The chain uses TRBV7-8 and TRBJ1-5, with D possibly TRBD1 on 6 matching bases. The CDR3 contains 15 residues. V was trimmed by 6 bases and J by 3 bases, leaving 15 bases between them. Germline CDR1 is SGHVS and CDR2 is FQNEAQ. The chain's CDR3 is CASSLWGADNQPQHF. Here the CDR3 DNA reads TGTGCCAGCAGTTTATGGGGGGCAGACAATCAGCCCCAGCATTTT.

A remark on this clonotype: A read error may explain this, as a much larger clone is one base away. The CDR3 here is CASSEKLDRGPIYNEQFF. The CDR3 DNA sequence: TGTGCCAGCAGCGAAAAGCTGGACAGGGGGCCAATATACAATGAGCAGTTCTTC. The rearrangement uses TRBV9 and TRBJ2-1; 11 positions agree with TRBD1. Germline V gives CDR1 SGDLS, CDR2 YYNGEE. The CDR3 is made up of 18 amino acids. Unmatched junction bases numbered 12, after V lost 3 bases and J lost 4 bases. The variable domain in full, with the rest retrieved from reference TRBV9 and TRBJ2-1, is DSGVTQTPKHLITATGQRVTLRCSPRSGDLSVYWYQQSLDQGLQFLIQYYNGEERAKGNILERFSAQQFPDLHSELNLSSLELGDSALYFCASSEKLDRGPIYNEQFFGPGTRLTVL.

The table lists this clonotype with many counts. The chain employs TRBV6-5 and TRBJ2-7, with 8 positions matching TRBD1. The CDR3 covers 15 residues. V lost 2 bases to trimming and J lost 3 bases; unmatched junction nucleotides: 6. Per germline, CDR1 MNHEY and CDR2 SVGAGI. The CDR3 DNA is TGTGCCAGCAGTTACCATCCGACAGGGGACTACGAGCAGTACTTC. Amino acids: CASSYHPTGDYEQYF.

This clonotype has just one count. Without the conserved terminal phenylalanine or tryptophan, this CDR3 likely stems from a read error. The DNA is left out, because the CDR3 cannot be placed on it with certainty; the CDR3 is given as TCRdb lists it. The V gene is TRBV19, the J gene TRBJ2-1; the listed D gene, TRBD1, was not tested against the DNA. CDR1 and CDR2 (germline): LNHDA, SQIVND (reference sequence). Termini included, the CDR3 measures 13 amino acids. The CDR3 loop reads CASSRQGYNEQTL.

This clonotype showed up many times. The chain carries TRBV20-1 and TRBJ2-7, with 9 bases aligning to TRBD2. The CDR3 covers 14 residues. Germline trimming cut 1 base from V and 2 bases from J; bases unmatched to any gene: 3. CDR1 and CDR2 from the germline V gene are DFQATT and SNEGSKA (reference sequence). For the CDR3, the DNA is TGCAGTGCTAGAGTCCCTAGCGGGGCCTACGAGCAGTACTTC. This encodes CSARVPSGAYEQYF.

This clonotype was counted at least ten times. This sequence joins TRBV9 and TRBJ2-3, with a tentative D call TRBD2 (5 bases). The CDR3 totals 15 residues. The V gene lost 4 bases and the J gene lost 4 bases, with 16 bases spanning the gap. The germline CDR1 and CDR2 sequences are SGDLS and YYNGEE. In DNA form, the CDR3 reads TGTGCCAGCAGCCTAAGCGGAGCTTTCGCAGATACGCAGTATTTT. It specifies CASSLSGAFADTQYF.

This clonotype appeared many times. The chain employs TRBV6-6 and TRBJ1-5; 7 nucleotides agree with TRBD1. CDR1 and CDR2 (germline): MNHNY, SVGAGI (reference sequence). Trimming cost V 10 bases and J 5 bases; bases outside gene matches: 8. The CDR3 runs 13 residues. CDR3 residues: CATKDRVDQPQHF. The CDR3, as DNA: TGTGCCACCAAAGACAGGGTCGATCAGCCCCAGCATTTT.

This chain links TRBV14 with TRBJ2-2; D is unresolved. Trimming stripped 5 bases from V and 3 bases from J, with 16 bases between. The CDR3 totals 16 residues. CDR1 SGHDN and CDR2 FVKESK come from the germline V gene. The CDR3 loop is CASSFLLTPDTGELFF. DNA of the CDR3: TGTGCCAGCAGCTTCCTCCTTACCCCGGACACCGGGGAGCTGTTTTTT.

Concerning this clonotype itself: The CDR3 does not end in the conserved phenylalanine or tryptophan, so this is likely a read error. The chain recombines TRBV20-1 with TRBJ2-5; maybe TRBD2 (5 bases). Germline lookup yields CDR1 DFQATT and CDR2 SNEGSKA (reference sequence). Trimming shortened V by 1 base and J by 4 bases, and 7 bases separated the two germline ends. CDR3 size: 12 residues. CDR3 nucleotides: TGCAGTGCTAGAGCCCGGGGAGAGACCCAGTACTCC. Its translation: CSARARGETQYS.

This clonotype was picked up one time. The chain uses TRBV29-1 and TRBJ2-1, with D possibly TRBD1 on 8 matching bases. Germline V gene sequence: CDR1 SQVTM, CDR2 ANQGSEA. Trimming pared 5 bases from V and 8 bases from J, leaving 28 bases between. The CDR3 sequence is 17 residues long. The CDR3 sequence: CSVRRDRMFSGTDEQFF. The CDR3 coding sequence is TGCAGCGTTCGCCGGGACAGGATGTTCAGCGGGACCGATGAGCAGTTCTTC.